The source of this T cell receptor (beta chain) is a study of T cell repertoires in cytomegalovirus infection. CDR1 and CDR2 from the germline V gene are MNHEY and SMNVEV (reference sequence). V was clipped by 3 bases and J by 5 bases, with 8 bases between them. This CDR3 contains 13 residues. This clonotype was observed a few times. A single record per CDR3 protein comes from TCRdb applying MiXCR to the reads. The profile shows about 740,000 distinct CDR3 sequences, 35% to 45% of them singletons. The chain is built from TRBV27 and TRBJ1-5; D is unclear. The TCR comes from a human donor in good health (CMV status not recorded). Some clones in this sample may be carry-over from other donors' samples. The sequenced sample was PBMCs. The CDR3 bases are TGTGCCAGCAGTTTCCTCCGCGATCAGCCCCAGCATTTT. Translated: CASSFLRDQPQHF.